Listed here is a single TCR beta chain. This entry belongs to a study of blood T cell repertoires in COVID-19. In the study overall: The analysed material was cDNA or gDNA that came from T cells, B-cell-depleted T cells, or PBMCs.

In the original analysis: Researchers report that nucleated cell counts were estimated from reference gene primer amplification. TCRdb's table, derived via immunoSEQ multiplex PCR, lists solely in-frame clones and lacks some. The V and J calls and clone size come from that table; D and trimming were worked out from the DNA. The sample has around 200,000 clones; 85% to 90% are singletons. Germline assignment: CDR1 SNHLY and CDR2 FYNNEI. V was clipped by 3 bases and J by 5 bases; unmatched bases: 15. The CDR3 sequence is 18 residues long. The TCR was taken from a man aged 55-75 years who had recovered from COVID-19. The sequencing input was peripheral blood. The chain couples TRBV2 to TRBJ1-5; 8 bases fit TRBD1. DNA of the CDR3: TGTGCCAGCAGTGATGCGGACAGGGTTAAGCATATGGATCAGCCCCAGCATTTT. It codes for CASSDADRVKHMDQPQHF. The full variable domain, completed using reference TRBV2 and TRBJ1-5, is EPEVTQTPSHQVTQMGQEVILRCVPISNHLYFYWYRQILGQKVEFLVSFYNNEISEKSEIFDDQFSVERPDGSNFTLKIRSTKLEDSAMYFCASSDADRVKHMDQPQHFGDGTRLSIL.